The present T cell receptor beta chain was sequenced within a study of response to subunit inactivated influenza vaccine. Study-level findings and limits: New T cells are recruited in small numbers by each seasonal influenza vaccination, according to the authors' suggestion.

Trimming stripped 4 bases from V and 0 bases from J, with 21 bases between. In germline, CDR1 is MGHRA, CDR2 YSYEKL. The CDR3 is 19 residues long. This clonotype was counted a few times. No antigen is known for it. One entry per CDR3 protein results from TCRdb running MiXCR on the RT-PCR reads. In the table there are around 530,000 distinct CDR3 sequences, 10% to 15% of which are singletons. Source: PBMCs from blood, taken on the day of vaccination. The receptor's source is a man in his forties or fifties who received an inactivated influenza vaccine. The V and J genes are TRBV4-1 and TRBJ2-2; TRBD1 might be the D (7 bases). CDR3 region: CASSPLGGGLRSNTGELFF. For the CDR3, the DNA is TGCGCCAGCAGCCCCCTTGGAGGGGGCTTGCGTTCGAACACCGGGGAGCTGTTTTTT.